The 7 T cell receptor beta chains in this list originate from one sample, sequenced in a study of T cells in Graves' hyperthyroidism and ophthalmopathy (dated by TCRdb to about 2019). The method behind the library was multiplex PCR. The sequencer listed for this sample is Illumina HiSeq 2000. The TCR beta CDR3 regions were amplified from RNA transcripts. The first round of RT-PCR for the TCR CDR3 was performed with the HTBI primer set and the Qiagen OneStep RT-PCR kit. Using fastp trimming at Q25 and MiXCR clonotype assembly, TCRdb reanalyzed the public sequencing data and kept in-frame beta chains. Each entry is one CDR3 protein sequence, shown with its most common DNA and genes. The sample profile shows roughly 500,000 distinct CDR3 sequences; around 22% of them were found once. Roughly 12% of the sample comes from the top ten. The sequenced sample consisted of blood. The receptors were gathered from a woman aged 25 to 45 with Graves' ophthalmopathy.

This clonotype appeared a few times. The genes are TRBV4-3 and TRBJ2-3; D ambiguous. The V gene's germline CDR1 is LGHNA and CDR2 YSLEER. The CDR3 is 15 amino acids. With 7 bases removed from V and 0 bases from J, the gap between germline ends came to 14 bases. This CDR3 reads CASKPPQASTDTQYF. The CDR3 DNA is TGCGCCAGCAAACCCCCCCAGGCTAGCACAGATACGCAGTATTTT.

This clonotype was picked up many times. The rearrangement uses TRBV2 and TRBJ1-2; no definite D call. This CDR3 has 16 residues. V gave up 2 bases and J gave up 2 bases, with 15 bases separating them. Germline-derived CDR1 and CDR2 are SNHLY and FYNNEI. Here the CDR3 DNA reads TGTGCCAGCAGTGAACTAACTTGGACCACAAACTATGGCTACACCTTC. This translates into CASSELTWTTNYGYTF.

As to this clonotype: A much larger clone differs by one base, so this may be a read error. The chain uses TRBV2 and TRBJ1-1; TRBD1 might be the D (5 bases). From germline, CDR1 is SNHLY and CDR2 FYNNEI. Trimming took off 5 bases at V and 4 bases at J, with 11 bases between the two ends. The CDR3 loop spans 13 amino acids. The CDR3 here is CASSQGFFTEAFF. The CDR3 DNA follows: TGTGCCAGCAGTCAGGGCTTCTTCACTGAAGCTTTCTTT.

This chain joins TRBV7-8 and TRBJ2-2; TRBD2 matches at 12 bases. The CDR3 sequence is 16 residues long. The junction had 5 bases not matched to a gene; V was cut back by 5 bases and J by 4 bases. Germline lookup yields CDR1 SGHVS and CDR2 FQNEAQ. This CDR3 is CASSPTSGSFTGELFF. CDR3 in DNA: TGTGCCAGCAGCCCGACTAGCGGGAGTTTCACCGGGGAGCTGTTTTTT.

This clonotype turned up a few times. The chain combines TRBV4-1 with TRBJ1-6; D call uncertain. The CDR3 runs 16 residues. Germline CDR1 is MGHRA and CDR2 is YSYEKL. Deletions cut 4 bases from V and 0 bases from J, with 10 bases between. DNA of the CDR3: TGCGCCAGCAGCCTGACGGCGAGCTCCTATAATTCACCCCTCCACTTT. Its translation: CASSLTASSYNSPLHF.

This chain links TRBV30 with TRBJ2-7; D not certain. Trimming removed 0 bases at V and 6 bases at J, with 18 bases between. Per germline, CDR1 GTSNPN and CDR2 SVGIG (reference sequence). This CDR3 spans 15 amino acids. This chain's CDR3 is CAWSVQTARRGEQYF. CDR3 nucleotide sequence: TGTGCCTGGAGTGTACAAACGGCGCGTCGTGGCGAGCAGTACTTC. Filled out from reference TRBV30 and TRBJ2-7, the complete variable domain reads SQTIHQWPATLVQPVGSPLSLECTVEGTSNPNLYWYRQAAGRGLQLLFYSVGIGQISSEVPQNLSASRPQDRQFILSSKKLLLSDSGFYLCAWSVQTARRGEQYFGPGTRLTVT.

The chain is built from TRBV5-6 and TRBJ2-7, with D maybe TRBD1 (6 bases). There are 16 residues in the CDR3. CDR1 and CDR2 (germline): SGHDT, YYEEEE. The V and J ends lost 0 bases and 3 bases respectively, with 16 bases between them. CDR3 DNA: TGTGCCAGCAGCTTGGAAAGGGGACAAGGGAGCTACGAGCAGTACTTC. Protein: CASSLERGQGSYEQYF.